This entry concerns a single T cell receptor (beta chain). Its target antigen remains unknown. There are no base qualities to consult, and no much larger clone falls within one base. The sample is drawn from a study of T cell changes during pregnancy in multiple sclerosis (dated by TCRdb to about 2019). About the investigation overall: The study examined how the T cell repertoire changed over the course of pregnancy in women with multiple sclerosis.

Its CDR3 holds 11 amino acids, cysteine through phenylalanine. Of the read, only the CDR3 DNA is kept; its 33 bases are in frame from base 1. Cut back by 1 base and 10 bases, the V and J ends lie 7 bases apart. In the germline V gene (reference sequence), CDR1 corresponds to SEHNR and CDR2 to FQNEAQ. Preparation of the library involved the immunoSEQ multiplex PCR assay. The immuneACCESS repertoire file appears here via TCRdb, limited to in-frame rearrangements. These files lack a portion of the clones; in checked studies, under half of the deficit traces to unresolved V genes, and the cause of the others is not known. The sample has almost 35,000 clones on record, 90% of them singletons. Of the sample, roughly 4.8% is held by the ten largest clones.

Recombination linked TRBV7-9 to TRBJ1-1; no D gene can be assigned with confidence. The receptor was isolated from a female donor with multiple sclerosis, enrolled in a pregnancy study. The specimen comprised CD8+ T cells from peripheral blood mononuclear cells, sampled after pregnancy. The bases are TGTGCCAGCAGCTTAGGGCGGGGAGCTTTCTTT. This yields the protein CASSLGRGAFF.